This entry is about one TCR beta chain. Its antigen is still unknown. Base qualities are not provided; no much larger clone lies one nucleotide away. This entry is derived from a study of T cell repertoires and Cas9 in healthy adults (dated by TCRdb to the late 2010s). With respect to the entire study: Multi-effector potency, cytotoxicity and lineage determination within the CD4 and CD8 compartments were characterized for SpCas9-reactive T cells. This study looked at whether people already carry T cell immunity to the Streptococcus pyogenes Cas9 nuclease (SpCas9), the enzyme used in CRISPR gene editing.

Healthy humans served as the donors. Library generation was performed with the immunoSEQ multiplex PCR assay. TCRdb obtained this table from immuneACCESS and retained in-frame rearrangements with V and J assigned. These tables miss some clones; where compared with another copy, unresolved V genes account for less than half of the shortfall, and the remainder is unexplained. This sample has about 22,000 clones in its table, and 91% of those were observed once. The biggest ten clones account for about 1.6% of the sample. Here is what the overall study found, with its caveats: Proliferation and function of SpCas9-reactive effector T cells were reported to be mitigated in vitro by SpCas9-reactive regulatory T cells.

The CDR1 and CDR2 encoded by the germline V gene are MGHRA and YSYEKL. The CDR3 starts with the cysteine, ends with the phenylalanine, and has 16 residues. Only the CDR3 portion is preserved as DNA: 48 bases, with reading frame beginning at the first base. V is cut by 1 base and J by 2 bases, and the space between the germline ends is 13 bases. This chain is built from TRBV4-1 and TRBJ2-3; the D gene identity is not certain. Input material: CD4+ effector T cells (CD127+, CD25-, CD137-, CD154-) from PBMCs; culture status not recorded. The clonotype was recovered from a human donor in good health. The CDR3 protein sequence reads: CASSQVNLLSTDTQYF. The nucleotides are TGCGCCAGCAGCCAAGTAAATCTCCTCTCCACAGATACGCAGTATTTT.